This TCR beta chain was sequenced during a study of T cell responses to AZD1222 COVID-19 vaccine. Clones were read by immunoSEQ multiplex PCR, and TCRdb kept only the in-frame ones, dropping some. In the table there are about 94,000 clones, roughly 85% of which are singletons. The specimen comprised peripheral blood, sampled 28 days after the second AZD1222 dose. This clonotype originated in an adult who received the AZD1222 COVID-19 vaccine.

This chain's CDR3 is CASSQEGRSYNSPLHF. CDR3 DNA sequence: TGCGCCAGCAGCCAAGAGGGCAGATCCTATAATTCACCCCTCCACTTT. The J gene is TRBJ1-6, the V gene TRBV4-1; the D is unclear. V lost 0 bases and J lost 1, with 7 bases in between. Per the germline V gene, CDR1 is MGHRA and CDR2 is YSYEKL. CDR3 length equals 16 residues.